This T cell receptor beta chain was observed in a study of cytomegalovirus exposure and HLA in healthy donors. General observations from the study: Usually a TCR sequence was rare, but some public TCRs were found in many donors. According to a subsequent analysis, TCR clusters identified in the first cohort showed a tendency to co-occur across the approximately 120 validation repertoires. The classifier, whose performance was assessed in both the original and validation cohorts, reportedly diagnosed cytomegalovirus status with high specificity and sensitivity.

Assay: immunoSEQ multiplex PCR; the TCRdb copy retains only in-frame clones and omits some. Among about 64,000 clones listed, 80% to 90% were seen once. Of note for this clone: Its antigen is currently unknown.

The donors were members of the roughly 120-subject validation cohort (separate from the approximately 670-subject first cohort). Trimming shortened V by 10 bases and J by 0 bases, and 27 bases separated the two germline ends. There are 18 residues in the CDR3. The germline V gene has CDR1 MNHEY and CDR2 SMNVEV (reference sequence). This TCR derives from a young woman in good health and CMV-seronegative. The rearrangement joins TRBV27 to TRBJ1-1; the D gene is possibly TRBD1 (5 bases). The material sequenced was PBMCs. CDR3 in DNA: TGTGCCACCTCCACCCGGGGCGGGGTGGCCCGACTGAACACTGAAGCTTTCTTT. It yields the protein CATSTRGGVARLNTEAFF.